One sample yielded the 12 T cell receptor beta chains listed below, sequenced in a study of metastatic and nonmetastatic thyroid tumors. TCRdb re-called the PCR reads with MiXCR. The data show around 15,000 clones, 20% to 25% seen once. Prior to thyroid surgery, none of the patients had received any treatment. Sample: adjacent normal tissue. These receptors originate from a female donor with papillary thyroid cancer or a benign thyroid nodule (not recorded which). Some clones in this sample may be carry-over from other donors' samples.

The J gene is TRBJ2-2, the V gene TRBV4-3, with 11 bases fitting TRBD2. V lost 3 bases, J lost 5 bases, and 8 bases stayed unmatched. Germline V gene data show CDR1 as LGHNA and CDR2 as YSLEER. This CDR3 is 17 amino acids long. The CDR3 loop is CASSQLLAGVSTGELFF. Written as DNA, the CDR3 is TGCGCCAGCAGCCAGCTACTAGCGGGAGTATCTACCGGGGAGCTGTTTTTT.

The rearrangement links TRBV7-8 to TRBJ2-7, with 8 bases aligning to TRBD2. Germline lookup yields CDR1 SGHVS and CDR2 FQNEAQ. The junction had 18 bases not matched to a gene; V was cut back by 5 bases and J by 3 bases. The CDR3 runs to 18 residues. In nucleotides, the CDR3 is TGTGCCAGCAGCCAAGAGCGGGGGAGAAGGTCCCCTAACTACGAGCAGTACTTC. Translating it yields CASSQERGRRSPNYEQYF.

This clone occurred a few times. The chain recombines TRBV19 with TRBJ2-1; D tentatively fits TRBD1 or TRBD2 (5 bases each). Trimming shortened V by 3 bases and J by 4 bases, and 13 bases separated the two germline ends. CDR1 and CDR2 (germline): LNHDA, SQIVND (reference sequence). This CDR3 is 15 amino acids long. CDR3 sequence: CASSMQGVGYNEQFF. For the CDR3, the DNA is TGTGCCAGTAGTATGCAGGGAGTGGGGTACAATGAGCAGTTCTTC.

This clone was picked up many times. The rearrangement uses TRBV6-6 and TRBJ2-2; TRBD2 aligns across 7 bases. Germline-derived CDR1 and CDR2 are MNHNY and SVGAGI (reference sequence). The ends lost 3 bases at V and 5 bases at J; junction bases unmatched: 12. This CDR3 comprises 17 residues. CDR3 coding DNA: TGTGCCAGCAGTTATCCCCGTGGCGGGAGAGGTACCGGGGAGCTGTTTTTT. Its translation: CASSYPRGGRGTGELFF.

This clone has at least ten counts. The chain carries TRBV11-2 and TRBJ1-5; 8 bases map to TRBD1. V shed 6 bases and J 2 bases; nucleotides not matched to a gene: 3. Germline V CDR1 and CDR2: SGHAT, FQNNGV. CDR3 length: 14 amino acids. CDR3 sequence reads: CASSPTGGNQPQHF. CDR3 coding DNA: TGTGCCAGCAGTCCGACAGGGGGCAATCAGCCCCAGCATTTT.

By its share, this clone is medium-sized. V and J are TRBV7-3 and TRBJ2-2; no reliable D call. Trimming left V 7 bases short and J 6 bases short, with 9 bases between. Germline CDR1 and CDR2: SGHTA and FQGTGA. CDR3 length equals 12 residues. The CDR3 nucleotides read TGTGCCAGCACTGGTGCCGCCGGGGAGCTGTTTTTT. This translates into CASTGAAGELFF.

V gene TRBV18 combines with J gene TRBJ2-7, with D unresolved. The V gene's germline CDR1 is KGHSH and CDR2 LQKENI. V lost 0 bases and J 6 bases, leaving 12 bases between the germline ends. The CDR3 loop spans 14 amino acids. The CDR3 DNA reads TGTGCCAGCTCACCACCCGAGCCCCCGGGCGAGCAGTACTTC. This codes for CASSPPEPPGEQYF.

In the case of this clone: A read error may account for a junction end that differs from germline. The CDR3 DNA reads as TGTGCCAACAGTTCGGATGAAAAACTGTTTTTT. As protein: CANSSDEKLFF. V is TRBV12-3 or TRBV12-4 and J is TRBJ1-4; D uncertain. CDR3 size: 11 residues.

This clone was seen more than once but under ten times. Other DNA sequences within the sample encode an identical CDR3. The V call is TRBV12-3 or TRBV12-4, the J call TRBJ2-3; possibly TRBD2 for D (6 bases). CDR3 length equals 16 residues. V was cut by 3 bases and J by 0 bases, with 13 bases left in between. The CDR3 DNA follows: TGTGCCAGCAGTTTTGGTGCGGGACTCAGCACAGATACGCAGTATTTT. Its protein is CASSFGAGLSTDTQYF.

The V and J genes are TRBV12-3 or TRBV12-4 and TRBJ1-5, with D unresolved. V lost 1 base to trimming and J lost 2 bases, with 0 bases between them. This CDR3 is built from 12 residues. CDR3 nucleotides: TGTGCCAGCAGTTTAGGCAATCAGCCCCAGCATTTT. Protein product: CASSLGNQPQHF.

V usage is TRBV6-2 or TRBV6-3 and J usage is TRBJ1-1, with D unresolved. Germline V gives CDR1 MNHEY, CDR2 SVGEGT. Deletions cut 0 bases from V and 7 bases from J, with 12 bases between. This CDR3 comprises 14 residues. The DNA for the CDR3 is TGTGCCAGCAGTTACTCCAAGGGCTTCCATGAAGCTTTCTTT. Translation gives CASSYSKGFHEAFF.

The chain joins TRBV30 to TRBJ2-4; TRBD2 agrees at 12 bases. There are 17 residues in the CDR3. Trimming took 8 bases from V and 0 from J; bases not matched to a gene: 11. Per germline, CDR1 GTSNPN and CDR2 SVGIG (reference sequence). The CDR3 protein is CAQGLAGEKIAKNIQYF. In DNA form, the CDR3 reads TGTGCCCAGGGACTAGCGGGCGAAAAGATAGCCAAAAACATTCAGTACTTC.